This T cell receptor beta chain was identified in a study of T-cell reconstitution after alpha-beta-depleted transplantation in children. A TCRbeta library incorporating unique molecular identifiers was prepared. TCRdb processed the PCR reads anew with MiXCR; each CDR3 protein has one entry. The sample lists 200,000 to 300,000 distinct CDR3 sequences; about 11% were seen once. The sample holds many counts of this clonotype. The CDR3 runs 16 residues. The V and J ends lost 4 bases and 1 base respectively, with 14 bases between them. CDR1 and CDR2 (germline): SGHTA, FQGTGA. The sequence was collected from a human donor who donated a stem cell graft to a child with acute lymphoblastic leukemia. The sequenced sample was PBMCs from the stem cell graft donor, obtained from the stem cell graft. This chain joins TRBV7-3 and TRBJ2-1; a weak D match, TRBD1 (6 bases). The CDR3 here is CASSSYRAKSYNEQFF. CDR3 nucleotides: TGTGCCAGCAGCTCTTACAGGGCTAAATCCTACAATGAGCAGTTCTTC. Looking up the rest from reference TRBV7-3 and TRBJ2-1 gives the full variable domain: GAGVSQTPSNKVTEKGKYVELRCDPISGHTALYWYRQSLGQGPEFLIYFQGTGAADDSGLPNDRFFAVRPEGSVSTLKIQRTERGDSAVYLCASSSYRAKSYNEQFFGPGTRLTVL.